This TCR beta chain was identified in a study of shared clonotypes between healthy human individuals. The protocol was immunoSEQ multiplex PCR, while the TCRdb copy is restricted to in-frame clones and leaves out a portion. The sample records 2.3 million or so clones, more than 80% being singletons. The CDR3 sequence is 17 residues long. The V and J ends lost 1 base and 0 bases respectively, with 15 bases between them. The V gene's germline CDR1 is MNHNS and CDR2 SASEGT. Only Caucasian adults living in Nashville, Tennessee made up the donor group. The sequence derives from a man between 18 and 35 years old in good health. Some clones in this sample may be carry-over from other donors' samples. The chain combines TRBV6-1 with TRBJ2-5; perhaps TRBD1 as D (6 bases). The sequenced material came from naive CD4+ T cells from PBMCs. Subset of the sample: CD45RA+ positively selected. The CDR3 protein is CASSEGTAMGYQETQYF. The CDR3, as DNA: TGTGCCAGCAGTGAAGGGACAGCGATGGGGTACCAAGAGACCCAGTACTTC.